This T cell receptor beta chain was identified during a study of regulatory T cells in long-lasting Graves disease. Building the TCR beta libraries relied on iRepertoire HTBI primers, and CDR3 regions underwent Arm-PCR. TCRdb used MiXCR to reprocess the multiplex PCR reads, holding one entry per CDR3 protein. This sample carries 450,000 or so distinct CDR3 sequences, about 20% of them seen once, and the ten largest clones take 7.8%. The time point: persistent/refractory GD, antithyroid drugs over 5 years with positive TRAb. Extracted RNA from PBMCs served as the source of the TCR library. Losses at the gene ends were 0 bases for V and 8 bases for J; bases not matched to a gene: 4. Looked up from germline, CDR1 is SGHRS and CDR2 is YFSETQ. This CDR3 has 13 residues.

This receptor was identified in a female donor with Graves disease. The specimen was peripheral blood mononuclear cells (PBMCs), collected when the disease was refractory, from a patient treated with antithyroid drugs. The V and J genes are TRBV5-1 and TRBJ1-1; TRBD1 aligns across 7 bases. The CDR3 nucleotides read TGCGCCAGCAGCTTGGGAGTACAGGGGGAAGCTTTCTTT. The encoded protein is CASSLGVQGEAFF.